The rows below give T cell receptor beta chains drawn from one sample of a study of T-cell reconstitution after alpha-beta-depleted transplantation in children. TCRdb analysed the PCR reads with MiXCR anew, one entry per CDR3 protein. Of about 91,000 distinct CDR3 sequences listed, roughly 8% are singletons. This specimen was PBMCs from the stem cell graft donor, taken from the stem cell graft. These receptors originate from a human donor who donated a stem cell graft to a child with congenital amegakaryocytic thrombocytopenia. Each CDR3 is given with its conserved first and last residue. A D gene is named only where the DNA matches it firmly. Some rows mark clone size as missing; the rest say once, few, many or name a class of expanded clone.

CASSQDRGYGYTF	TGTGCCAGCAGCCAGGACAGGGGTTATGGCTACACCTTC	many	TRBJ1-2	TRBV3-1	TRBD1
CASSQVRGGEAFF	TGTGCCAGCAGCCAAGTGAGGGGCGGTGAAGCTTTCTTT	few	TRBJ1-1	TRBV3-1	-
CASSQTFKGPTSGNTIYF	TGTGCCAGCAGTCAGACCTTCAAAGGGCCGACCTCTGGAAACACCATATATTTT	few	TRBJ1-3	TRBV25-1	-
CASSQRGGYRGHEQFF	TGCGCCAGCAGCCAAAGGGGGGGGTATAGGGGCCATGAGCAGTTCTTC	-	TRBJ2-1	TRBV5-1	-
CASSQKGLAGQDTQYF	TGTGCCAGCTCCCAAAAAGGACTAGCGGGGCAAGATACGCAGTATTTT	many	TRBJ2-3	TRBV18	TRBD2
CASTQPGGLSSYEQYF	TGTGCCAGCACCCAACCGGGGGGCCTTAGCTCCTACGAGCAGTACTTC	many	TRBJ2-7	TRBV28	-
CASSQVSGETPRFGTQYF	TGTGCCAGCAGCCAAGTTTCGGGGGAGACGCCCCGGTTCGGTACGCAGTATTTT	-	TRBJ2-3	TRBV4-2	-
CASSLSGAHTQETQYF	TGTGCCAGCAGCTTATCCGGTGCTCACACACAAGAGACCCAGTACTTC	many	TRBJ2-5	TRBV7-9	-
CASSLDREYGYTF	TGTGCCAGCAGTTTGGACAGGGAATATGGCTACACCTTC	many	TRBJ1-2	TRBV7-9	TRBD1
CASSTYTSSGNTIYF	TGTGCCAGCAGTACTTACACGAGCTCTGGAAACACCATATATTTT	-	TRBJ1-3	TRBV2	-
CASSIAELQETQYF	TGTGCCAGCAGCATAGCGGAGCTCCAAGAGACCCAGTACTTC	many	TRBJ2-5	TRBV5-5	-
CASSLGRFTEAFF	TGTGCCAGCAGTTTAGGCAGATTCACTGAAGCTTTCTTT	many	TRBJ1-1	TRBV28	-
CASSQDRSYNEQFF	TGTGCCAGCAGCCAAGACAGGTCCTACAATGAGCAGTTCTTC	many	TRBJ2-1	TRBV7-2	-
CSARGSTVSYGYTF	TGCAGTGCTAGAGGGTCGACAGTTTCCTATGGCTACACCTTC	many	TRBJ1-2	TRBV20-1	-
CSVGSAETQYF	TGCAGCGTTGGATCCGCCGAGACCCAGTACTTC	many	TRBJ2-5	TRBV29-1	-
CASSDIPQARYGYTF	TGTGCCAGCAGTGACATCCCACAGGCCCGCTATGGCTACACCTTC	many	TRBJ1-2	TRBV2	-
CASNWGPSSSYNEQFF	TGCGCCAGCAACTGGGGACCCTCGAGCTCCTACAATGAGCAGTTCTTC	many	TRBJ2-1	TRBV5-1	-
CASTSLVNSPLHF	TGTGCCAGCACCTCGCTAGTAAATTCACCCCTCCACTTT	many	TRBJ1-6	TRBV7-9	-
CAISPGPGYEQYF	TGTGCCATCAGTCCGGGACCCGGCTACGAGCAGTACTTC	many	TRBJ2-7	TRBV10-3	-
CASSYSGTGETQYF	TGTGCCAGCAGTTACTCCGGGACAGGGGAGACCCAGTACTTC	many	TRBJ2-5	TRBV6-5	TRBD1
CASSWGGRFGRARETQYF	TGTGCCAGCAGTTGGGGAGGTCGATTCGGGAGGGCTAGGGAGACCCAGTACTTC	many	TRBJ2-5	TRBV6-2/TRBV6-3	TRBD2
CASSPSGQGFTDTQYF	TGTGCCAGCAGCCCTTCGGGGCAGGGGTTCACAGATACGCAGTATTTT	-	TRBJ2-3	TRBV11-2	-
CASSPWTAGAGELFF	TGCGCCAGCAGCCCGTGGACAGCGGGGGCCGGGGAGCTGTTTTTT	many	TRBJ2-2	TRBV5-1	TRBD2
CASSDRGQTDTQYF	TGTGCCAGCAGTGACAGGGGGCAAACAGATACGCAGTATTTT	-	TRBJ2-3	TRBV7-9	TRBD1
CASSDRFSNQPQHF	TGTGCCAGCAGCGACAGGTTTAGCAATCAGCCCCAGCATTTT	many	TRBJ1-5	TRBV6-1	-
CSARDRGRETYNEQFF	TGCAGTGCTAGGGACAGGGGCCGTGAGACCTACAATGAGCAGTTCTTC	many	TRBJ2-1	TRBV20-1	TRBD1
CASSQDGRNTEAFF	TGCGCCAGCAGCCAGGACGGACGGAACACTGAAGCTTTCTTT	many	TRBJ1-1	TRBV5-1	-
CASSLLQGNTGELFF	TGTGCCAGCAGTTTATTGCAGGGGAACACCGGGGAGCTGTTTTTC	-	TRBJ2-2	TRBV12-3/TRBV12-4	-
CASSWGYEQYF	TGTGCCAGCAGTTGGGGGTACGAGCAGTACTTC	many	TRBJ2-7	TRBV6-6	-
CASSLALAGPGELFF	TGTGCCAGCAGCTTAGCTCTAGCGGGGCCCGGGGAGCTGTTTTTT	-	TRBJ2-2	TRBV7-8	TRBD2
CSAKIRGGNEKLFF	TGCAGTGCCAAAATCAGGGGGGGGAATGAAAAACTGTTTTTT	many	TRBJ1-4	TRBV20-1	TRBD1
CASGTGNTIYF	TGTGCCAGCGGTACCGGAAACACCATATATTTT	many	TRBJ1-3	TRBV28	-
CASSEGSNQPQHF	TGTGCCAGCAGTGAGGGGAGCAATCAGCCCCAGCATTTT	many	TRBJ1-5	TRBV6-4	-
CASSLNPLAGGHQETQYF	TGCGCCAGCAGCTTAAACCCTCTAGCGGGAGGGCACCAAGAGACCCAGTACTTC	many	TRBJ2-5	TRBV5-1	TRBD2
CSARDFSESSYEQYF	TGCAGTGCTAGAGATTTCTCCGAAAGCTCCTACGAGCAGTACTTC	many	TRBJ2-7	TRBV20-1	-
CASSQGGGSTGELFF	TGTGCCAGCAGTCAAGGGGGGGGGAGCACCGGGGAGCTGTTTTTT	many	TRBJ2-2	TRBV4-2	-
CASSFPRLGASTDTQYF	TGTGCCAGCAGCTTTCCCCGCTTGGGGGCCAGCACAGATACGCAGTATTTT	few	TRBJ2-3	TRBV21-1	-
CASSPLLGSNEQFF	TGTGCCAGCTCACCACTTTTGGGGTCCAATGAGCAGTTCTTC	many	TRBJ2-1	TRBV18	-
CASSPGTSGTVYEQYF	TGCGCCAGCAGCCCCGGGACTAGCGGGACGGTCTACGAGCAGTACTTC	few	TRBJ2-7	TRBV5-1	TRBD2
CAISPRVLSYNEQFF	TGTGCCATCAGCCCCCGGGTCCTCTCCTACAATGAGCAGTTCTTC	-	TRBJ2-1	TRBV5-6	-
CASTLKGGRYNEQFF	TGTGCCAGCACACTCAAGGGGGGCCGTTACAATGAGCAGTTCTTC	many	TRBJ2-1	TRBV7-6	-
CASSWNAGETQYF	TGCGCCAGCAGCTGGAATGCAGGGGAGACCCAGTACTTC	-	TRBJ2-5	TRBV5-1	-
CSARREGPNSPLHF	TGCAGTGCCCGGAGGGAGGGACCTAATTCACCCCTCCACTTT	many	TRBJ1-6	TRBV20-1	-
CASSFFLRGGAADTQYF	TGTGCCAGCAGCTTTTTCCTCCGGGGGGGGGCCGCAGATACGCAGTATTTT	-	TRBJ2-3	TRBV5-6	TRBD2
CASSQVGRGRTDTQYF	TGCGCCAGCAGCCAAGTGGGCAGGGGACGCACAGATACGCAGTATTTT	many	TRBJ2-3	TRBV4-3	-
CASSFGGGASGSYEQYF	TGTGCCAGCAGCTTCGGGGGTGGGGCTAGCGGGTCCTACGAGCAGTACTTC	many	TRBJ2-7	TRBV7-9	TRBD2
CASSRPLGIGTDTQYF	TGTGCCAGCAGCCGACCCCTCGGGATCGGCACAGATACGCAGTATTTT	many	TRBJ2-3	TRBV14	-
CASRGIGQDYGYTF	TGTGCCAGCAGGGGCATTGGACAGGACTATGGCTACACCTTC	many	TRBJ1-2	TRBV28	TRBD1
CASSLGLAGFNEQFF	TGCGCCAGCAGCTTGGGACTAGCGGGTTTCAATGAGCAGTTCTTC	many	TRBJ2-1	TRBV5-1	TRBD2
CASRRTSTSGELFF	TGTGCCAGCAGACGGACGTCCACATCAGGGGAGCTGTTTTTT	many	TRBJ2-2	TRBV6-5	-
CASSLTLLAGGPNEQFF	TGTGCCAGCTCACTCACCCTCTTAGCGGGAGGGCCGAATGAGCAGTTCTTC	many	TRBJ2-1	TRBV18	TRBD2
CASSLAPGLAGGHNEQFF	TGTGCCAGCAGCTTAGCTCCGGGACTAGCGGGGGGGCACAATGAGCAGTTCTTC	many	TRBJ2-1	TRBV7-2	TRBD2
CASSLTGDPLAKNIQYF	TGTGCCAGCAGCCTAACAGGGGACCCACTAGCCAAAAACATTCAGTACTTC	many	TRBJ2-4	TRBV9	TRBD1
CASSSTGTYYGYTF	TGTGCCAGCAGTTCGACCGGGACGTATTATGGCTACACCTTC	-	TRBJ1-2	TRBV6-5	-
CASGQGVGSQHF	TGTGCCAGCGGACAGGGTGTAGGTTCCCAGCATTTT	-	TRBJ1-5	TRBV19	TRBD1
CASTTTPSGYTF	TGTGCCAGCACCACGACCCCCTCCGGCTACACCTTC	many	TRBJ1-2	TRBV12-3/TRBV12-4	-
CASSPGRNYNEQFF	TGTGCCAGCAGCCCCGGGCGGAACTACAATGAGCAGTTCTTC	many	TRBJ2-1	TRBV7-7	-
CASSFRQGALPPHSGANVLTF	TGTGCCAGCAGCTTTAGACAGGGGGCACTTCCACCTCACTCTGGGGCCAACGTCCTGACTTTC	many	TRBJ2-6	TRBV7-6	TRBD1
CASSPLRASSYNEQFF	TGTGCCAGCAGCCCGCTGCGGGCTAGCTCCTACAATGAGCAGTTCTTC	many	TRBJ2-1	TRBV7-7	-